The clone carrying this TCR beta chain has just a few counts. The data belong to a study of blood T cell repertoires in COVID-19. At the level of the study: COVID-19 samples, acute and convalescent, were from the United States, Italy and Spain. Sources were T cells, B-cell-depleted T cells, or PBMCs; the material itself was cDNA or gDNA.

CDR1 SGHAT and CDR2 FQNNGV come from the germline V gene. Trimming cost V 4 bases and J 0 bases, with 24 bases left between them. This CDR3 spans 19 amino acids. In the study's own analysis: Reference gene primer amplification in the assay estimated nucleated cell counts. This table comes from immunoSEQ multiplex PCR, and its TCRdb copy is limited to in-frame clones, with some not included. The DNA was the basis for D and trimming; V, J and clone size are from that table. The table has 200,000 to 250,000 clones, roughly 82% seen once; the top ten hold approximately 10%. The rearrangement links TRBV11-2 to TRBJ1-1; D is uncertain. The receptor was derived from a man aged 50 to 60 with active or convalescent COVID-19. Sequencing was done on a sample of peripheral blood. The chain's CDR3 is CASSSLAPADNSMNTEAFF. CDR3 nucleotide sequence: TGTGCCAGCAGCTCGCTAGCCCCGGCAGATAACTCGATGAACACTGAAGCTTTCTTT.